This is a list of T cell receptor beta chains from one sample in a study of cytomegalovirus exposure and HLA in healthy donors. Profiled with immunoSEQ multiplex PCR; TCRdb holds only in-frame clones, not every one. In the table there are under 150,000 clones, around 75% of which are singletons. Specimen: PBMCs. The source is a woman in her 40s in good health and CMV-seronegative. Each CDR3 is given with its conserved first and last residue. Each record gives: clone size, J gene, V gene, D gene, CDR3 protein, CDR3 DNA. A D gene is named only where the DNA matches it firmly. Size values are once, few and many counts, or a class for expanded clones, and some rows have none.

clone size: .
J gene: TRBJ2-2
V gene: TRBV18
D gene: .
CDR3 protein: CASSPQGTNTGELFF
CDR3 DNA: TGTGCCAGCTCACCGCAGGGTACGAACACCGGGGAGCTGTTTTTT

clone size: few
J gene: TRBJ1-1
V gene: TRBV11-2
D gene: .
CDR3 protein: CASSSVRAGTEAFF
CDR3 DNA: TGTGCCAGCAGCTCGGTAAGGGCGGGCACTGAAGCTTTCTTT

clone size: .
J gene: TRBJ1-2
V gene: TRBV5-6
D gene: .
CDR3 protein: CASSLELGYNYGYTF
CDR3 DNA: TGTGCCAGCAGCTTGGAACTAGGGTACAACTATGGCTACACCTTC

clone size: .
J gene: TRBJ1-2
V gene: TRBV2
D gene: .
CDR3 protein: CASSEGVGVRLSGYTF
CDR3 DNA: TGTGCCAGCAGTGAAGGGGTAGGGGTACGATTGAGTGGCTACACCTTC

clone size: .
J gene: TRBJ1-3
V gene: TRBV5-5
D gene: .
CDR3 protein: CASSLAPGRGNTIYF
CDR3 DNA: TGTGCCAGCAGCTTGGCCCCAGGGCGCGGAAACACCATATATTTT

clone size: .
J gene: TRBJ2-1
V gene: TRBV7-5
D gene: .
CDR3 protein: CVRSPRTSVTYNEQFF
CDR3 DNA: TGTGTCAGAAGCCCTAGGACTAGCGTCACCTACAATGAGCAGTTCTTC

clone size: .
J gene: TRBJ2-5
V gene: TRBV6-1
D gene: .
CDR3 protein: CATTEGGGVETQYF
CDR3 DNA: TGTGCCACCACTGAAGGGGGGGGCGTGGAGACCCAGTACTTC

clone size: .
J gene: TRBJ2-2
V gene: TRBV19
D gene: TRBD2
CDR3 protein: CASSIGVLREQAGELFF
CDR3 DNA: TGTGCCAGTAGTATAGGGGTGCTGCGGGAGCAGGCCGGGGAGCTGTTTTTT

clone size: .
J gene: TRBJ2-7
V gene: TRBV29-1
D gene: TRBD1
CDR3 protein: CSAGEVQGAREQYF
CDR3 DNA: TGCAGCGCGGGAGAGGTGCAGGGGGCGCGGGAGCAGTACTTC

clone size: .
J gene: TRBJ1-1
V gene: TRBV2
D gene: TRBD1
CDR3 protein: CASSGQGLNTEAFF
CDR3 DNA: TGTGCCAGCAGTGGACAGGGACTGAACACTGAAGCTTTCTTT

clone size: .
J gene: TRBJ2-1
V gene: TRBV4-1
D gene: .
CDR3 protein: CASSPPGRGRSYNEQFF
CDR3 DNA: TGCGCCAGCAGCCCCCCCGGTCGAGGGCGCTCCTACAATGAGCAGTTCTTC

clone size: .
J gene: TRBJ2-1
V gene: TRBV30
D gene: .
CDR3 protein: CAWSPTQPTDEQFF
CDR3 DNA: TGTGCCTGGAGCCCTACTCAACCCACAGATGAGCAGTTCTTC

clone size: once
J gene: TRBJ2-7
V gene: TRBV28
D gene: .
CDR3 protein: CASRLNRVYYEQYF
CDR3 DNA: TGTGCCAGCAGGTTAAACAGAGTTTACTACGAGCAGTACTTC